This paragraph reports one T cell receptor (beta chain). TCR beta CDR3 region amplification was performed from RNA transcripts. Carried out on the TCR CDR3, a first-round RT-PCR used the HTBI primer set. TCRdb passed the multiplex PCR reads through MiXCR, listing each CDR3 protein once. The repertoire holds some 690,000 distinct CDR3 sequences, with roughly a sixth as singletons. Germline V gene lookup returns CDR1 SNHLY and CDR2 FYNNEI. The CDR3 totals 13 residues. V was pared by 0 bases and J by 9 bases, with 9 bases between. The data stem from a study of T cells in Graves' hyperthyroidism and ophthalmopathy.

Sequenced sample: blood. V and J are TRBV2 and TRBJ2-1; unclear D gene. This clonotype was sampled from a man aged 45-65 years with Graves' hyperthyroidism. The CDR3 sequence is CASSEALSLEQFF. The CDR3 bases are TGTGCCAGCAGTGAAGCGCTTAGCCTTGAGCAGTTCTTC.